This TCR beta chain was recovered during a study of cytomegalovirus exposure and HLA in healthy donors. Study in general: Researchers previously reported finding about 110 million unique TCR beta sequences from approximately 200 million T cells. The study, taken as a whole, reports: Confirmation was obtained in vitro that a few CMV-associated chains are specific for CMV antigens. Most subjects had HLA-A and HLA-B alleles reportedly predicted accurately by TCR beta sequences.

With 60 Vbeta and 13 Jbeta primers, the PCR was carried out. The repertoire was sequenced with immunoSEQ multiplex PCR; TCRdb's copy has only in-frame clones and lacks some. The table has 95,000 to 150,000 clones, more than 65% seen once. Germline-derived CDR1 and CDR2 are SGHDN and FVKESK. J was trimmed by 5 bases and V by 1 base; bases with no gene match: 5. There are 16 residues in the CDR3. Note on this clone: Its specificity is not known.

The rearrangement uses TRBV14 and TRBJ2-1; TRBD1 matches at 10 bases. The clonotype originates from a man aged 18 to 29 in good health and CMV-seropositive. Sequencing input: PBMCs. CDR3: CASSQGLDRGHNEQFF. CDR3 coding DNA: TGTGCCAGCAGCCAAGGGTTAGACAGGGGGCACAATGAGCAGTTCTTC.